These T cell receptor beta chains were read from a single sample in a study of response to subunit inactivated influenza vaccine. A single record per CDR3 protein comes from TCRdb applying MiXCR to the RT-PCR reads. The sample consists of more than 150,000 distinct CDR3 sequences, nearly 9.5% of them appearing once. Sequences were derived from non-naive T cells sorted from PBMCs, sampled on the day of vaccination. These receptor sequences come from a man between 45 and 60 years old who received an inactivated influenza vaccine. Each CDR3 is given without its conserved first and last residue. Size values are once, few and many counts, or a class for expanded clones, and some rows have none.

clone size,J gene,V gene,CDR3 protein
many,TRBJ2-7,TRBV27,ASSTRQSSYEQY
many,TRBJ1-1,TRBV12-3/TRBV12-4,ASSFYTEAF
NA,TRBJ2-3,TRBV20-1,SAREREGPSGKY
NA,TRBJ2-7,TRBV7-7,ASSLAPASEQY
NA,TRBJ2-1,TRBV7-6,ASSAIYGPNEQF
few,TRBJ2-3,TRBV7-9,ASSHTADTQY
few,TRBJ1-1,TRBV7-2,ASSPPRGEAF
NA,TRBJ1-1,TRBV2,ALCLRRTLNRPPTEAF
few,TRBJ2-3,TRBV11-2,ASSLREGTDTQY
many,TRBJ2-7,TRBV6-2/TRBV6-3,ASSPRGYEDEQY
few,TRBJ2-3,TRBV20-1,SARGGLAESTDTQY
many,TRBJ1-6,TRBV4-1,ASSQADSPLH
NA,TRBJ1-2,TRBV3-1,ASSLGDGSYGYT
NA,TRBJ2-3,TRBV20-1,SELGDAPDTQY
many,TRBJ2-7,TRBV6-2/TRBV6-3,ASSSSGRAVYEQY
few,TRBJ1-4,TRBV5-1,ASSLDGTAVEKLF
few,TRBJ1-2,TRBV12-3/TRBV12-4,ASSLYGVGYT
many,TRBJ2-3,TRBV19,ASSVKDTSTDTQY
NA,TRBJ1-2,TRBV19,ASSNPQAGVNYGYT
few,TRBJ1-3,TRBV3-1,ASRGPPGNTIY
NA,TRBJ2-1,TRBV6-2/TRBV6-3,ASSGENEQF
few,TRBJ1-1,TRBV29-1,SVAPGQGGTEAF
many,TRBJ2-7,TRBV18,ASSPGTGGSYEQY
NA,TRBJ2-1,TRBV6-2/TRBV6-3,ASSKRPGASHEQF
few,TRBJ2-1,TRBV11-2,ASRFPSGGRRDAYNEQF
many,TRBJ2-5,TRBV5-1,ASSLGGPTYQETQY
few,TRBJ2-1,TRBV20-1,SARVAGRYNEQF
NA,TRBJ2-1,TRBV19,ASNRGTLRNEQF
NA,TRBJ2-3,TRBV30,AWSVGQGLDTQY
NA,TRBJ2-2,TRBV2,ASRFGLASSGELF
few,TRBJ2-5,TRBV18,ASSPLGEETQY
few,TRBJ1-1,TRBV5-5,ASSLATTGEAF